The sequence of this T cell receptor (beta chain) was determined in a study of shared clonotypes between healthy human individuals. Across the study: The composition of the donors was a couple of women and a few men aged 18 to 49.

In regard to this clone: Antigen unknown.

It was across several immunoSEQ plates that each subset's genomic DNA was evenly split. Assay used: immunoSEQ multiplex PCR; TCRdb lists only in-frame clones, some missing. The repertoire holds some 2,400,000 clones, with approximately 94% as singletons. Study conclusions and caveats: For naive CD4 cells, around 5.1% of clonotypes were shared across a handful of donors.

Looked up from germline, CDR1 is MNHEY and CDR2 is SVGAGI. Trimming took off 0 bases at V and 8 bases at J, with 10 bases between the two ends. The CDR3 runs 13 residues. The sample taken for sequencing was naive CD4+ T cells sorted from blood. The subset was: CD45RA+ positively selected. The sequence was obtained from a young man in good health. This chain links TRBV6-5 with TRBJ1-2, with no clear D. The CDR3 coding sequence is TGTGCCAGCAGTTACTCGTTTGGGAACGGCTACACCTTC. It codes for CASSYSFGNGYTF.